This T cell receptor (beta chain) is drawn from a study of cytomegalovirus exposure and HLA in healthy donors. Regarding the study as a whole: Common viral pathogens seemed to be connected with several of the most significant clusters, according to a later analysis. The majority of CMV-associated TCR beta chains were reported as apparently HLA-restricted in a later analysis. In an earlier analysis, about 87% or about 30%: the productive usage of most TCR beta V segments.

Primers for the PCR totalled 60 Vbeta and 13 Jbeta. Study processing details: Approximately 9.9 million of some 80 million unique TCR beta chains were shared, per a later count. TCRdb keeps only in-frame clones here, not all; method: immunoSEQ multiplex PCR. The DNA gave D and trimming, while V, J and clone size come from that table. The table has under 250,000 clones, 80% to 90% seen once. In its sample, this clone was seen once. What it binds is not known. This CDR3 comprises 14 residues. Germline V gene data show CDR1 as SGHTA and CDR2 as FQGNSA. Trimming pared 1 base from V and 8 bases from J, leaving 14 bases between.

The sample was PBMCs. The TCR comes from a girl aged 2 to 10 in good health and CMV-seronegative. The chain uses TRBV7-2 and TRBJ1-1; D gene uncertain. Here the CDR3 reads CASSLDAHSREAFF. DNA for the CDR3: TGTGCCAGCAGCTTAGACGCTCACTCGAGGGAAGCTTTCTTT.